The entry below describes one TCR beta chain. What it binds is not known. The data originate from a study of Tregs in tolerant kidney transplant recipients. Study-level results: This study did not directly address biological reproducibility.

Only in-frame clones appear in the TCRdb table, and some are missing; sequencing was by immunoSEQ multiplex PCR. The sample yields about 78,000 clones, approximately 90% seen once. This material consisted of Tregs from blood, taken before the transplant. This TCR came from a human donor who received a combined kidney and bone marrow transplant.

CDR3: CASSSQGANEKLFF. In DNA, the CDR3 is TGTGCCAGCAGCTCGCAGGGGGCTAATGAAAAACTGTTTTTT. The gene calls are TRBV7-2 and TRBJ1-4, with 7 bases lining up with TRBD1. This CDR3 has 14 amino acids. The V segment lost 4 bases and the J segment 3 bases; nucleotides outside the gene matches: 2. Germline CDR1 reads SGHTA; CDR2 reads FQGNSA.